This record covers a single TCR beta chain. The data were obtained in a study of control samples from healthy donors and cancer patients. This CDR3 has 14 residues. Trimming took off 2 bases at V and 4 bases at J, with 14 bases between the two ends. Germline CDR1 is GTSNPN and CDR2 is SVGIG (reference sequence). Method: immunoSEQ multiplex PCR; TCRdb's copy keeps in-frame clones and lacks some. Seen here are around 110,000 clones, 80% to 90% observed once, and the top ten hold around 1.1%. The clonotype originates from a woman between 50 and 59 years old with colorectal cancer. The V gene is TRBV30, the J gene TRBJ1-2; no clear D. Specimen: PBMCs. The CDR3 loop reads CAWSRANSFYGYTF. CDR3 DNA sequence: TGTGCCTGGAGTAGGGCTAATTCCTTCTATGGCTACACCTTC.